The 21 T cell receptor beta chains listed next were all sequenced from one sample in a study of blood T cell repertoires in COVID-19. TCRdb keeps only in-frame clones here, not all; method: immunoSEQ multiplex PCR. The table has tens of thousands of clones, around 88% seen once. The material sequenced was peripheral blood. The receptors derive from a human donor in a cohort sampled during active COVID-19.

This rearrangement joins TRBV13 to TRBJ2-5; D remains ambiguous. The CDR3 is 14 amino acids. The V gene's germline CDR1 is PRHDT and CDR2 FYEKMQ (reference sequence). V lost 2 bases to trimming and J lost 5 bases, with 12 bases between them. The CDR3 sequence is CASSLSAADETQYF. CDR3 bases: TGTGCCAGCAGCTTAAGTGCGGCCGATGAGACCCAGTACTTC.

The genes are TRBV11-3 and TRBJ1-2, with TRBD1 as a possible D gene (5 bases). CDR1 SGHNT and CDR2 YENEEA come from the germline V gene. The CDR3 loop spans 16 amino acids. V gave up 0 bases and J gave up 7 bases, with 18 bases separating them. In DNA, the CDR3 is TGTGCCAGCAGCTTAGAGGGGGGAAGGAAGGGGCCTGGCTACACCTTC. It yields the protein CASSLEGGRKGPGYTF.

This clone was observed a handful of times. The chain combines TRBV2 with TRBJ2-2; TRBD1 is a possible D gene (6 bases). The germline V and J ends were trimmed by 6 bases and 7 bases, with 15 bases remaining between them. The CDR3 is made up of 14 amino acids. Germline CDR1 reads SNHLY; CDR2 reads FYNNEI. The CDR3 is CASSRSRGGGELFF. CDR3 in DNA: TGTGCCAGCAGCAGGTCCAGGGGTGGCGGGGAGCTGTTTTTT.

This sequence joins TRBV7-2 and TRBJ2-7, with 10 nucleotides matching TRBD2. This CDR3 comprises 14 residues. The V gene's germline CDR1 is SGHTA and CDR2 FQGNSA. With V trimmed by 4 bases and J by 6 bases, 6 bases remained unmatched. The DNA for the CDR3 is TGTGCCAGCAGCTCCTCGGGACTAGCGCCCGAGCAGTACTTC. It is translated as CASSSSGLAPEQYF.

This rearrangement joins TRBV6-5 to TRBJ2-2, with D possibly matching TRBD2 (6 bases). The CDR3 covers 14 residues. Trimming pared 8 bases from V and 5 bases from J, leaving 15 bases between. The germline V gene has CDR1 MNHEY and CDR2 SVGAGI. CDR3: CASRGGSGTGELFF. The CDR3 nucleotides are TGTGCCAGCCGAGGAGGGTCGGGGACCGGGGAGCTGTTTTTT.

The genes are TRBV4-1 and TRBJ2-7; TRBD1 is a possible D gene (6 bases). The V and J ends lost 6 bases and 4 bases respectively, with 22 bases between them. Germline CDR1 and CDR2: MGHRA and YSYEKL. CDR3 length equals 16 residues. CDR3 DNA: TGCGCCAGCAGGCTTAGCACAGGGCCGGGCAAGTACGAGCAGTACTTC. Protein sequence: CASRLSTGPGKYEQYF.

The V gene is TRBV28, the J gene TRBJ2-1; 7 bases are a match to TRBD1. The CDR3 consists of 12 residues. Per germline, CDR1 MDHEN and CDR2 SYDVKM. After removal of 7 bases from V and 4 bases from J, the junction contained 1 base not matched to a gene. The CDR3 DNA is TGTGCCAGCACAGGGGGTTACAATGAGCAGTTCTTC. This encodes CASTGGYNEQFF.

The CDR3 DNA reads as TGTGCCAGTAGTACCTTCAGGGATGAGCAGTTCTTC. Translation: CASSTFRDEQFF. The chain links TRBV19 to TRBJ2-1, with D possibly matching TRBD1 (5 bases). Trimming took off 4 bases at V and 8 bases at J, with 9 bases between the two ends. The CDR3 runs 12 residues. Germline V gene lookup returns CDR1 LNHDA and CDR2 SQIVND (reference sequence). Combining the CDR3 with reference TRBV19 and TRBJ2-1 gives the whole variable domain DGGITQSPKYLFRKEGQNVTLSCEQNLNHDAMYWYRQDPGQGLRLIYYSQIVNDFQKGDIAEGYSVSREKKESFPLTVTSAQKNPTAFYLCASSTFRDEQFFGPGTRLTVL.

The rearrangement uses TRBV10-3 and TRBJ1-1, with TRBD1 matching 7 bases. Trimming cost V 6 bases and J 1 base; bases outside gene matches: 2. The CDR3 covers 13 residues. Per germline, CDR1 ENHRY and CDR2 SYGVKD. The CDR3 DNA is TGTGCCATCAGGGGACAGACGAACACTGAAGCTTTCTTT. Translation gives CAIRGQTNTEAFF.

The chain combines TRBV6-5 with TRBJ1-2; 8 bases agree with TRBD1. There are 15 residues in the CDR3. Germline trimming cut 6 bases from V and 3 bases from J; bases unmatched to any gene: 9. Germline V gene sequence: CDR1 MNHEY, CDR2 SVGAGI. The CDR3 reads CASSGAMGQDYGYTF. In DNA, the CDR3 is TGTGCCAGCAGCGGCGCTATGGGACAGGACTATGGCTACACCTTC.

This sequence joins TRBV5-1 and TRBJ1-3, with D uncertain. The V and J ends lost 4 bases and 11 bases respectively, with 19 bases between them. The CDR3 totals 14 residues. Germline assignment: CDR1 SGHRS and CDR2 YFSETQ. This chain's CDR3 is CASSPSADLNSIYF. CDR3 coding DNA: TGCGCCAGCAGCCCGAGCGCCGACTTGAATTCCATATATTTT.

The chain uses TRBV6-5 and TRBJ1-5, with D possibly matching TRBD1 (5 bases). The germline V and J ends were trimmed by 8 bases and 7 bases, with 18 bases remaining between them. The CDR3 has 14 residues. Looked up from germline, CDR1 is MNHEY and CDR2 is SVGAGI. The CDR3 spells CASAQPGISQPQHF. In DNA, the CDR3 is TGTGCCAGCGCCCAGCCAGGGATAAGCCAGCCCCAGCATTTT.

This clone was recorded only once. The chain joins TRBV19 to TRBJ1-2; 9 positions agree with TRBD1. V dropped 8 bases and J dropped 2; count of bases not matched to a gene: 9. Looked up from germline, CDR1 is LNHDA and CDR2 is SQIVND (reference sequence). This CDR3 has 15 amino acids. CDR3 residues: CASLGQGAGNYGYTF. The CDR3 DNA reads TGTGCCAGTTTGGGACAGGGCGCGGGGAACTATGGCTACACCTTC. Using reference TRBV19 and TRBJ1-2 for the parts outside the CDR3, the full variable domain is DGGITQSPKYLFRKEGQNVTLSCEQNLNHDAMYWYRQDPGQGLRLIYYSQIVNDFQKGDIAEGYSVSREKKESFPLTVTSAQKNPTAFYLCASLGQGAGNYGYTFGSGTRLTVV.

This chain links TRBV9 with TRBJ1-1; 7 bases fit TRBD1. J lost 4 bases, V lost 4 bases, and 7 bases had no gene match. This CDR3 is built from 14 residues. Germline V lookup: CDR1 SGDLS, CDR2 YYNGEE. The CDR3 DNA reads TGTGCCAGCAGCTCAGAACCAGGGGGCACTGAAGCTTTCTTT. Its protein product is CASSSEPGGTEAFF.

The chain joins TRBV4-2 to TRBJ2-4, with 7 bases matching TRBD2. The CDR3 contains 18 residues. Per the germline V gene, CDR1 is LGHNA and CDR2 is YNFKEQ. The junction had 15 bases not matched to a gene; V was cut back by 0 bases and J by 7 bases. The CDR3 DNA is TGTGCCAGCAGCCAAGAACCGGCCCAATTAGGGAGGGCCAACATTCAGTACTTC. The encoded protein is CASSQEPAQLGRANIQYF.

This chain joins TRBV7-2 and TRBJ2-1; TRBD2 matches 8 bases. This CDR3 region has 15 residues. Trimming removed 5 bases from V and 6 bases from J; junction bases left unmatched: 9. The germline V gene encodes CDR1 SGHTA and CDR2 FQGNSA. The CDR3 DNA reads TGTGCCAGCAGCCCAACTAGCGGCAGCTCCAATGAGCAGTTCTTC. Amino acid sequence: CASSPTSGSSNEQFF.

V and J are TRBV24-1 and TRBJ2-3; weak D call: TRBD2 (7 bases). Germline CDR1 KGHDR, CDR2 SFDVKD. CDR3 length equals 13 residues. V was shortened by 5 bases and J by 11 bases, with 16 bases between the two germline ends. CDR3 in amino acids: CATSGGGEGGQYF. The CDR3 DNA reads as TGTGCCACCAGTGGGGGGGGCGAAGGAGGGCAGTATTTT.

The V and J genes are TRBV5-4 and TRBJ2-1, with 8 bases aligning to TRBD2. CDR1 is SGHNT and CDR2 is YYREEE in the germline V gene (reference sequence). The CDR3 contains 15 residues. After removal of 2 bases from V and 0 bases from J, the junction contained 1 base not matched to a gene. The CDR3 coding sequence is TGTGCCAGCAGCTTCAGCGGGAGCTCCTACAATGAGCAGTTCTTC. Translation: CASSFSGSSYNEQFF.

V is TRBV5-1 and J is TRBJ2-5; TRBD2 aligns across 9 bases. Germline CDR1 is SGHRS and CDR2 is YFSETQ. CDR3 length equals 16 residues. The V gene end was trimmed by 0 bases and the J gene end by 4 bases; junction bases not matched to a gene: 7. Here the CDR3 reads CASSLAGLATGETQYF. CDR3 coding DNA: TGCGCCAGCAGCTTGGCGGGACTAGCAACCGGAGAGACCCAGTACTTC.

The rearrangement links TRBV4-1 to TRBJ1-1; possibly TRBD1 for D (6 bases). V was cut by 1 base and J by 5 bases, with 17 bases left in between. Germline loops: CDR1 MGHRA, CDR2 YSYEKL. The CDR3 is made up of 16 amino acids. Here the CDR3 DNA reads TGCGCCAGCAGCCAAGGGGGGCGGGGGGCAAGAACTGAAGCTTTCTTT. It translates to CASSQGGRGARTEAFF.

The V gene is TRBV7-2, the J gene TRBJ2-7; 10 bases align to TRBD2. V was pared by 5 bases and J by 5 bases, with 9 bases of the junction left unmatched. There are 15 residues in the CDR3. Germline V lookup: CDR1 SGHTA, CDR2 FQGNSA. In DNA, the CDR3 is TGTGCCAGCAGCCCCAGAGCGGGAGGGCCCCACGAGCAGTACTTC. Encoded protein: CASSPRAGGPHEQYF.